This T cell receptor (beta chain) was retrieved from a study of CD4 T cells in relation to SARS-CoV-2 and coronaviruses. Study-wide results and caveats: Monoreactive clones expanded significantly more to SARS-CoV-2 than crossreactive clones did. Each donor contributed either pre-pandemic or post-infection samples, not both.

Generated by immunoSEQ multiplex PCR, the TCRdb table keeps only in-frame clones and is missing some. Seen here are 15,000 to 20,000 clones, roughly three quarters observed once, and the top ten hold less than 20%. Unexposed donor CD4+ T cells date from about 2011-2018, before the COVID-19 pandemic. After 10 to 11 days of culture, CD4+ T cells were isolated. The CDR3 is 14 residues long. Germline trimming cut 5 bases from V and 3 bases from J; bases unmatched to any gene: 5. Germline loops: CDR1 SGHNT, CDR2 YENEEA. A word on this clone: Its antigen is still unknown.

The clonotype originates from a human donor in good health. Material for sequencing was CD4+ T cells from PBMCs, cultured in vitro. This chain connects TRBV11-3 to TRBJ2-7; 9 bases are a match to TRBD1. In DNA form, the CDR3 reads TGTGCCAGCAGCCTAAGACAGGGGGTCTACGAGCAGTACTTC. It encodes CASSLRQGVYEQYF.